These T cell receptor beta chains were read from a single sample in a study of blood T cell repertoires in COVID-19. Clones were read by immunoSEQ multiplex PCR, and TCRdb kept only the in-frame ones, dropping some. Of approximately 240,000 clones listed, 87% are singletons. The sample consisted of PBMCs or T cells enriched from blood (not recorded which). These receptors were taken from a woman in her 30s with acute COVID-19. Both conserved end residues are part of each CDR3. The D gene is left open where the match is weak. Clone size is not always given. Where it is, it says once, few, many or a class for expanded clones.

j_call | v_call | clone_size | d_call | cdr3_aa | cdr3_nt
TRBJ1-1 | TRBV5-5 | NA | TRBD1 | CASSLRQQGFVTEAFF | TGTGCCAGCAGCTTGCGCCAACAGGGGTTTGTGACTGAAGCTTTCTTT
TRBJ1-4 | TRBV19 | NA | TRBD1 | CASSMGQTTPGGKLFF | TGTGCCAGTAGTATGGGACAGACCACCCCAGGGGGAAAACTGTTTTTT
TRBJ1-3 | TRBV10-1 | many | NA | CASRPDSSSGNTIYF | TGCGCCAGCAGACCGGACAGTTCGTCTGGAAACACCATATATTTT
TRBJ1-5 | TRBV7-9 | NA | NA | CASSPDRTNQPQHF | TGTGCCAGCAGCCCAGACAGAACTAATCAGCCCCAGCATTTT
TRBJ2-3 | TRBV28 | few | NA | CASSFADTQYF | TGTGCCAGCAGTTTCGCAGATACGCAGTATTTT
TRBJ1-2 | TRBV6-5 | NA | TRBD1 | CASSYAGQGLKGYTF | TGTGCCAGCAGTTACGCGGGACAGGGTTTAAAAGGCTACACCTTC
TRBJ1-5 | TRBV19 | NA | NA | CASSSGVFNQPQHF | TGTGCCAGTAGTTCCGGGGTTTTCAATCAGCCCCAGCATTTT
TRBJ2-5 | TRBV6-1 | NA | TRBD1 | CASSGRDRVRQETQYF | TGTGCCAGCAGTGGCCGAGACAGGGTCCGCCAAGAGACCCAGTACTTC
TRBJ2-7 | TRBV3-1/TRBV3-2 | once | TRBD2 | CASSSAGTNEQYF | TGTGCCAGCAGCTCCGCCGGGACTAACGAGCAGTACTTC
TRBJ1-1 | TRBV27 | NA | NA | CASSPRGVNTEAFF | TGTGCCAGCAGTCCCAGGGGAGTGAACACTGAAGCTTTCTTT
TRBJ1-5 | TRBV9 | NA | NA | CASSVYRMSNQPQHF | TGTGCCAGCAGCGTCTACAGAATGAGCAATCAGCCCCAGCATTTT
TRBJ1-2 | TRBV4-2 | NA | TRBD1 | CASSSTGEVWSGYTF | TGTGCCAGCAGCTCGACAGGGGAGGTATGGTCGGGCTACACCTTC
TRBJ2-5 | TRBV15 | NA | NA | CATSNGGLKQETQYF | TGTGCCACCAGCAATGGCGGACTGAAGCAAGAGACCCAGTACTTC
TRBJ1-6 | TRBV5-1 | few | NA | CASSLELGLGAGNSPLHF | TGCGCCAGCAGCTTGGAGTTGGGTTTAGGGGCTGGGAATTCACCCCTCCACTTT
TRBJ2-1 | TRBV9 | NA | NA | CASSVAAGSYNEQFF | TGTGCCAGCAGCGTAGCGGCGGGGTCTTACAATGAGCAGTTCTTC
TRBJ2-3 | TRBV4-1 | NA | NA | CASSRVAPGGVTDTQYF | TGCGCCAGCAGCCGAGTCGCCCCCGGGGGTGTTACAGATACGCAGTATTTT
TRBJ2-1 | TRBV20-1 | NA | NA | CSAMAGNEQFF | TGCAGTGCTATGGCGGGCAATGAGCAGTTCTTC
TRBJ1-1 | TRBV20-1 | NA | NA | CSARDYTEAFF | TGCAGTGCTAGAGACTACACTGAAGCTTTCTTT
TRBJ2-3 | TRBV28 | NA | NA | CASSFGGTTDTQYF | TGTGCCAGCAGTTTTGGGGGGACCACAGATACGCAGTATTTT
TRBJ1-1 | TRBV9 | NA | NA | CASSPDTHTEAFF | TGTGCCAGCAGCCCAGACACCCACACTGAAGCTTTCTTT